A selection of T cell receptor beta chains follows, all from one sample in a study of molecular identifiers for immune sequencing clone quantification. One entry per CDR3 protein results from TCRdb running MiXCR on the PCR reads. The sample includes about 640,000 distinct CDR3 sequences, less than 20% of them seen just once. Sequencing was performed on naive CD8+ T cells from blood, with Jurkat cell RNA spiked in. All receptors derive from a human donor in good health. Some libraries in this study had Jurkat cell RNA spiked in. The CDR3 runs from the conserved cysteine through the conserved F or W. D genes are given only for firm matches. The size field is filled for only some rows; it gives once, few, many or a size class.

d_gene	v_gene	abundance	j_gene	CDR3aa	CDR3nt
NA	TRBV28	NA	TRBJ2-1	CASSSSSGSDPFF	TGTGCCAGCAGTTCATCATCCGGGTCTGATCCGTTCTTC
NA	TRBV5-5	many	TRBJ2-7	CASSLFPGSPYEQYF	TGTGCCAGCAGCTTGTTTCCGGGAAGCCCCTACGAGCAGTACTTC
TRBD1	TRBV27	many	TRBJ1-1	CASSLWSPSGGGTEAFF	TGTGCCAGCAGTTTATGGTCTCCGTCAGGGGGGGGCACTGAAGCTTTCTTT
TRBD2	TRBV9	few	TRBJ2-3	CASSVGIASGGTSTDTQYF	TGTGCCAGCAGCGTAGGGATTGCTAGCGGGGGGACTAGCACAGATACGCAGTATTTT
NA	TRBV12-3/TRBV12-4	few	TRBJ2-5	CASSYSGRYQETQYF	TGTGCCAGCAGTTACTCGGGCAGGTATCAAGAGACCCAGTACTTC
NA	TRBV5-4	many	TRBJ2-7	CASSFGMGSSEQYF	TGTGCCAGCAGCTTCGGTATGGGGTCGAGTGAGCAGTACTTC
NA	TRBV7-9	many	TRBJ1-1	CASSYTMAVNTEAFF	TGTGCCAGCAGTTATACCATGGCGGTGAACACTGAAGCTTTCTTT
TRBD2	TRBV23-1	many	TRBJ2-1	CASSQEPGLAGGPAYNEQFF	TGCGCCAGCAGTCAAGAGCCCGGACTAGCGGGGGGGCCTGCCTACAATGAGCAGTTCTTC
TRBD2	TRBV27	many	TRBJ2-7	CASSLAAGAYEQYF	TGTGCCAGCAGTTTAGCGGCGGGGGCCTACGAGCAGTACTTC
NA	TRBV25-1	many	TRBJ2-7	CASSAAYEQYF	TGTGCCAGCAGTGCTGCCTACGAGCAGTACTTC
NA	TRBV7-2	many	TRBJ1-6	CASSLEWDSYNSPLHF	TGTGCCAGCAGCTTAGAGTGGGACTCCTATAATTCACCCCTCCACTTT
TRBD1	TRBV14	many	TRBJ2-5	CASSQPGTGQETQYF	TGTGCCAGCAGCCAACCTGGGACAGGACAAGAGACCCAGTACTTC
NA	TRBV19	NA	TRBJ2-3	CASAGTSSTDTQYF	TGTGCCAGTGCTGGGACATCTAGCACAGATACGCAGTATTTT
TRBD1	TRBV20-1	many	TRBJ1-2	CSALTGGADGYTF	TGCAGTGCTCTGACAGGGGGGGCTGATGGCTACACCTTC
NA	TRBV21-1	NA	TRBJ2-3	CASIFPRQHTDTQYF	TGTGCCAGCATTTTTCCAAGGCAGCACACAGATACGCAGTATTTT
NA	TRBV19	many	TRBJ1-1	CASSNSGRYTEAFF	TGTGCCAGTAGTAACTCAGGGCGGTACACTGAAGCTTTCTTT
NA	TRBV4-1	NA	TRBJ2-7	CASSQIDSYEQYF	TGCGCCAGCAGCCAAATAGACAGTTACGAGCAGTACTTC
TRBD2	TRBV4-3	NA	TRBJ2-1	CASSQDFSGVFSNEQFF	TGCGCCAGCAGCCAAGACTTTAGCGGGGTTTTTAGTAATGAGCAGTTCTTC
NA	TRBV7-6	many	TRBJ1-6	CATSGPYNSPLHF	TGTGCCACCTCGGGACCCTATAATTCACCCCTCCACTTT
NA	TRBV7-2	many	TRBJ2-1	CASSLGANEQFF	TGTGCCAGCAGCTTAGGAGCCAATGAGCAGTTCTTC
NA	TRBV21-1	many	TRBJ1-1	CASSMDRPLNTEAFF	TGTGCCAGCAGTATGGACAGGCCCTTGAACACTGAAGCTTTCTTT
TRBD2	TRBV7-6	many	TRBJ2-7	CASSLGDESGAYEQYF	TGTGCCAGCAGCTTAGGGGACGAGAGCGGGGCCTACGAGCAGTACTTC
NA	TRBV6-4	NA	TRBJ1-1	CASRRAVNTEAFF	TGTGCCAGCAGACGGGCAGTGAACACTGAAGCTTTCTTT
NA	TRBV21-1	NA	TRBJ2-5	CASSKGRCGGLSQETQYF	TGTGCCAGCAGCAAGGGGAGGTGCGGCGGGTTGAGCCAAGAGACCCAGTACTTC
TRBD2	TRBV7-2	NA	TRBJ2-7	CASSLVGTNADYEQYF	TGTGCCAGCAGCTTAGTGGGGACTAACGCGGATTACGAGCAGTACTTC
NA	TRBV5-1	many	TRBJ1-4	CASSSGITLEHEKLFF	TGCGCCAGCAGCTCCGGCATCACACTGGAACATGAAAAACTGTTTTTT